The 5 T cell receptor beta chains presented below share a single source sample, sequenced in a study of shared clonotypes between healthy human individuals. The table came from immunoSEQ multiplex PCR; TCRdb's copy has only in-frame clones and leaves some out. This sample has more than 200,000 clones, with about 65% found just once. The material sequenced was memory CD4+ T cells sorted from blood. Subset of the sample: CD45RA-negative fraction. The receptors originated from a young man in good health.

Only a few counts were recorded for this clone. This specimen includes other DNA sequences encoding the same CDR3. J is TRBJ2-1 and V is TRBV29-1; TRBD2 aligns across 7 bases. This CDR3 has 14 residues. The J segment lost 2 bases and the V segment lost 4 bases, leaving 5 bases of the junction unmatched. Germline CDR1 is SQVTM and CDR2 is ANQGSEA. The CDR3 DNA sequence: TGCAGCGTTGGTGGGGGAGGGACCTACAATGAGCAGTTCTTC. Its translation: CSVGGGGTYNEQFF.

The CDR3 is CASSMFGELFF. The CDR3 DNA sequence: TGTGCCAGTAGTATGTTCGGGGAGCTGTTTTTT. This chain joins TRBV19 and TRBJ2-2; no firm D call. CDR1 LNHDA and CDR2 SQIVND come from the germline V gene (reference sequence). This CDR3 region has 11 residues. V gave up 3 bases and J gave up 7 bases, with 3 bases separating them.

The rearrangement links TRBV5-1 to TRBJ2-5; TRBD2 matches 8 bases. The CDR3 sequence is 16 residues long. Germline CDR1 SGHRS, CDR2 YFSETQ. The V segment lost 5 bases and the J segment 4 bases; nucleotides outside the gene matches: 13. CDR3 protein: CASRTRWTSSAETQYF. The CDR3 DNA is TGCGCCAGCAGGACGAGGTGGACTAGCTCTGCAGAGACCCAGTACTTC.

As concerns this clone: This may be a read error: a much more frequent sequence differs by one nucleotide. The rearrangement uses TRBV6-1 and TRBJ2-1, with D hard to call. Germline V CDR1 and CDR2: MNHNS, SASEGT. The CDR3 totals 17 residues. Trimming cost V 0 bases and J 4 bases, with 16 bases left between them. CDR3 sequence: CASSEAFFRSRYNEQFF. CDR3 DNA: TGTGCCAGCAGTGAAGCGTTTTTTCGTAGTAGGTACAATGAGCAGTTCTTC.

The rearrangement uses TRBV7-2 and TRBJ1-5; D not certain. CDR3 length: 14 amino acids. V lost 3 bases and J 0 bases, leaving 6 bases between the germline ends. Germline V gives CDR1 SGHTA, CDR2 FQGNSA. The CDR3 sequence: CASSFEGSNQPQHF. In DNA form, the CDR3 reads TGTGCCAGCAGCTTTGAGGGTAGCAATCAGCCCCAGCATTTT. Full variable domain (rest looked up from reference TRBV7-2 and TRBJ1-5): GAGVSQSPSNKVTEKGKDVELRCDPISGHTALYWYRQSLGQGLEFLIYFQGNSAPDKSGLPSDRFSAERTGGSVSTLTIQRTQQEDSAVYLCASSFEGSNQPQHFGDGTRLSIL.